This T cell receptor (beta chain) was profiled in a study of regulatory T cells in long-lasting Graves disease. Regarding time point: newly diagnosed GD, antithyroid drugs for less than 3 months. RNA from PBMCs was the source of the TCR library. From each patient, about 8.3 milliliters of peripheral blood was drawn and collected into an EDTA anticoagulant tube. Study-wide points: Persistent Graves' patients showed a TCR diversity that was lower than that of newly diagnosed ones. Persistent cases favored TRBV28, TRBJ1-2 and TRBJ2-5.

The CDR3 length is 15 residues. CDR1 is MGHDK, CDR2 SYGVNS, per germline. J was trimmed by 4 bases and V by 3 bases; bases with no gene match: 8. To make TCR beta libraries, researchers used iRepertoire HTBI primers and Arm-PCR of CDR3 regions. In TCRdb, the multiplex PCR reads were re-called with MiXCR into one record per CDR3 protein. The table shows 440,000 or so distinct CDR3 sequences, with under 15% occurring only once. This clonotype has a handful of counts. Its antigen is not identified. The data also belong to a second study, concerning T cells in Graves' hyperthyroidism and ophthalmopathy. This second study notes: Primed by the HTBI set, a first-round RT-PCR was run on the TCR CDR3.

This clonotype was sampled from a woman in her 30s with Graves disease. The gene calls are TRBV25-1 and TRBJ2-5; 7 positions match TRBD1. The sequencing here drew on peripheral blood mononuclear cells (PBMCs), taken at new diagnosis, from a patient treated with antithyroid drugs. The CDR3, as DNA: TGTGCCAGCAGTGAGGTACAGGGGCGGCGAGAGACCCAGTACTTC. This sequence encodes CASSEVQGRRETQYF.